The 2 T cell receptor beta chains below were found in one sample sequenced in a study of blood T cell repertoires in COVID-19. The method was immunoSEQ multiplex PCR; TCRdb's version includes in-frame clones alone and lacks a portion of them. The sample records approximately 300,000 clones, approximately 92% being singletons. Sequencing was carried out using PBMCs or T cells enriched from blood (not recorded which). These receptors were collected from a woman under 40 who had recovered from COVID-19.

The chain is built from TRBV5-5 and TRBJ2-7; D is possibly TRBD1 (6 bases). The ends were cut back, 0 bases at V and 7 bases at J, with 23 bases in the middle. The CDR3 has 17 amino acids. Germline lookup yields CDR1 SGHKS and CDR2 YYEKEE (reference sequence). As DNA, the CDR3 is TGTGCCAGCAGCTTGGCATGGACAGCTTTTGACGGTTCGGAGCAGTACTTC. Translated, it gives CASSLAWTAFDGSEQYF. Drawing the rest from reference TRBV5-5 and TRBJ2-7, the complete variable domain is DAGVTQSPTHLIKTRGQQVTLRCSPISGHKSVSWYQQVLGQGPQFIFQYYEKEERGRGNFPDRFSARQFPNYSSELNVNALLLGDSALYLCASSLAWTAFDGSEQYFGPGTRLTVT.

The J gene is TRBJ2-1, the V gene TRBV27; D is possibly TRBD2 (6 bases). This CDR3 spans 15 amino acids. The V end was cut by 6 bases, the J end by 8 bases, with 20 bases between. The germline gives CDR1 MNHEY, CDR2 SMNVEV (reference sequence). This chain's CDR3 is CASRVLLGGQDEQFF. In DNA, the CDR3 is TGTGCCAGCAGAGTCCTCCTGGGGGGTCAAGATGAGCAGTTCTTC.